This T cell receptor (beta chain) was captured in a study of T cell changes during pregnancy in multiple sclerosis. This CDR3 is 19 amino acids long. Method: immunoSEQ multiplex PCR; TCRdb's copy keeps in-frame clones and lacks some. This repertoire shows approximately 89,000 clones, 85% to 95% found once; its top ten account for about 0.78%. The receptor comes from a female donor with multiple sclerosis, enrolled in a pregnancy study. The chain is built from TRBV21-1 and TRBJ2-4; TRBD2 is the table's D call, not checked against the DNA. TRBV21-1 is a known pseudogene. The source was peripheral blood, collected in the third trimester of pregnancy. The CDR3 loop reads CASSTKERGGGKAKNIQYF. The DNA of the CDR3 is TGTGCCAGCAGCACAAAAGAGCGGGGGGGCGGGAAAGCCAAAAACATTCAGTACTTC.